This T cell receptor beta chain was recovered during a study of blood T cell repertoires in COVID-19. Overall study context: The United States, Italy and Spain were the sources of the acute and convalescent COVID-19 samples. Sources were T cells, B-cell-depleted T cells, or PBMCs; the material itself was cDNA or gDNA.

The V gene's germline CDR1 is SEHNR and CDR2 FQNEAQ (reference sequence). The CDR3 is 13 residues long. V gave up 2 bases and J gave up 5 bases, with 9 bases separating them. As processed by the authors: From reference gene primer amplification, estimates of nucleated cell counts were derived. Clones were read by immunoSEQ multiplex PCR, and TCRdb kept only the in-frame ones, dropping some. The V and J calls and clone size are taken from that table; D and trimming were inferred from the DNA. This sample carries about 61,000 clones, 70% to 80% of them seen once, and the ten largest clones take about a fifth.

The receptor's source is a man at least 80 years old with active or convalescent COVID-19. The sample comprised peripheral blood. The genes are TRBV7-9 and TRBJ2-5; a weak D match, TRBD2 (5 bases). CDR3 protein: CASSLWEKETQYF. CDR3 sequence (DNA): TGTGCCAGCAGCTTATGGGAGAAGGAGACCCAGTACTTC.